These 16 T cell receptor beta chains were all obtained from the same sample, sequenced in a study of blood T cells in healthy people across ages (dated by TCRdb to between 2014 and 2016). The method behind the library was 5' RACE. TCRdb shows the sequencer as Illumina HiSeq 2500. The second PCR ran for about 6 to 12 cycles and used a J-beta primer mix along with a sample-barcoded 5' primer. TCRdb applied fastp at Q25 and MiXCR to the public reads, then kept only in-frame beta chains. Rows are unified per CDR3 protein, each entry keeping the most common DNA and genes. The sample yields about 1,500,000 distinct CDR3 sequences; around two fifths were counted once. Under 8% of the sample is held by the ten biggest clonotypes. Material for sequencing was blood. The receptors come from a woman under 30 in good health.

This clonotype has more than one count but fewer than ten. V is TRBV29-1 and J is TRBJ2-7, with 7 nucleotides matching TRBD1. V trimming: 6 bases; J trimming: 2 bases; junction bases outside the gene matches: 7. From germline, CDR1 is SQVTM and CDR2 ANQGSEA. The length of the CDR3 is 13 residues. The CDR3 sequence: CSVLTGTAYEQYF. The CDR3 coding sequence is TGCAGCGTATTGACAGGGACCGCCTACGAGCAGTACTTC.

In this sample, this clonotype turned up many times. This chain connects TRBV5-1 to TRBJ2-1; the D gene is possibly TRBD2 (7 bases). The CDR3 covers 15 residues. The V end was cut by 4 bases, the J end by 2 bases, with 13 bases between. Germline CDR1 and CDR2: SGHRS and YFSETQ. CDR3 residues: CASSPGGGTYNEQFF. The DNA for the CDR3 is TGCGCCAGCAGCCCGGGGGGCGGGACCTACAATGAGCAGTTCTTC.

Regarding this clonotype: One end of the junction does not line up with germline, which may come from a read error. As DNA, the CDR3 is TGTGCCAGCAGTTCACCGGGTTACCTTGGAAGCACCATATATTTT. It is translated as CASSSPGYLGSTIYF. The chain couples TRBV28 to TRBJ1-3; D not resolved. The CDR3 extends over 15 amino acids. Germline assignment: CDR1 MDHEN and CDR2 SYDVKM. Drawing the rest from reference TRBV28 and TRBJ1-3, the complete variable domain is DVKVTQSSRYLVKRTGEKVFLECVQDMDHENMFWYRQDPGLGLRLIYFSYDVKMKEKGDIPEGYSVSREKKERFSLILESASTNQTSMYLCASSSPGYLGSTIYFGEGSWLTVV.

For this clonotype: A single base separates this from a much larger clone, so it may be a read error. The chain is built from TRBV2 and TRBJ2-7, with D perhaps matching TRBD2 (6 bases). Trimming took 7 bases from V and 10 from J, leaving 26 bases between them. This CDR3 has 15 amino acids. Germline V gene lookup returns CDR1 SNHLY and CDR2 FYNNEI. Here the CDR3 reads CASMVGPEPGEAQYF. CDR3 nucleotides: TGTGCCAGCATGGTCGGTCCGGAGCCGGGAGAGGCCCAGTACTTC.

The rearrangement uses TRBV2 and TRBJ2-6; D gene ambiguous. Germline loops: CDR1 SNHLY, CDR2 FYNNEI. The CDR3 is 15 residues long. Trimming stripped 6 bases from V and 5 bases from J, with 14 bases between. CDR3 protein: CASSDSPGWANVLTF. DNA of the CDR3: TGTGCCAGCAGCGATTCCCCCGGGTGGGCCAACGTCCTGACTTTC.

The chain employs TRBV4-1 and TRBJ1-6; D remains ambiguous. CDR3 length equals 15 residues. V was clipped by 0 bases and J by 7 bases, with 10 bases between them. Per germline, CDR1 MGHRA and CDR2 YSYEKL. The CDR3 region is CASSQEAMVNSPLHF. The CDR3 region has the DNA TGCGCCAGCAGCCAAGAAGCTATGGTGAATTCACCCCTCCACTTT.

The rearrangement links TRBV3-1 to TRBJ1-2; TRBD1 might be the D (6 bases). Germline assignment: CDR1 LGHDT and CDR2 YNNKEL (reference sequence). Trimming cost V 6 bases and J 7 bases, with 18 bases left between them. The CDR3 has 14 amino acids. The DNA of the CDR3 is TGTGCCAGCAGTCCGTCCACAGGGTTGGCTGGCTACACCTTC. Amino acids: CASSPSTGLAGYTF.

The chain carries TRBV12-3 or TRBV12-4 and TRBJ2-4; unclear D gene. This CDR3 has 12 amino acids. The ends were cut back, 2 bases at V and 3 bases at J, with 2 bases in the middle. CDR3 loop: CASSLIKNIQYF. CDR3 nucleotide sequence: TGTGCCAGCAGTTTAATCAAAAACATTCAGTACTTC.

The chain joins TRBV28 to TRBJ1-2, with TRBD1 matching over 9 bases. Per the germline V gene, CDR1 is MDHEN and CDR2 is SYDVKM. V shed 5 bases and J 6 bases; nucleotides not matched to a gene: 10. The CDR3 spans 15 residues. The CDR3, as DNA: TGTGCCAGCAGTCCTCGGTTTACAGGGGGCCATGGCTACACCTTC. This gives the protein CASSPRFTGGHGYTF.

This clonotype was observed a handful of times. The rearrangement joins TRBV9 to TRBJ2-3; 9 bases agree with TRBD2. V was clipped by 3 bases and J by 0 bases; unmatched bases: 2. Germline V CDR1 and CDR2: SGDLS, YYNGEE. CDR3 length equals 15 residues. The CDR3 loop reads CASSASGISTDTQYF. Here the CDR3 DNA reads TGTGCCAGCAGCGCTAGCGGGATTAGCACAGATACGCAGTATTTT. The whole variable domain, filled in from reference TRBV9 and TRBJ2-3, reads DSGVTQTPKHLITATGQRVTLRCSPRSGDLSVYWYQQSLDQGLQFLIQYYNGEERAKGNILERFSAQQFPDLHSELNLSSLELGDSALYFCASSASGISTDTQYFGPGTRLTVL.

The chain employs TRBV27 and TRBJ1-2, with 9 bases aligning to TRBD1. Germline V gene lookup returns CDR1 MNHEY and CDR2 SMNVEV (reference sequence). The CDR3 runs 13 residues. Trimming removed 7 bases from V and 7 bases from J; junction bases left unmatched: 7. The DNA of the CDR3 is TGTGCCAGCAACCCACAGGGGGCGCGTGGCTACACCTTC. Translation gives CASNPQGARGYTF.

The CDR3 is CSAGREGYGYTF. In DNA, the CDR3 is TGCAGCGCCGGGAGAGAAGGCTATGGCTACACCTTC. The J gene is TRBJ1-2, the V gene TRBV29-1; no reliable D call. With 7 bases removed from V and 4 bases from J, the gap between germline ends came to 13 bases. The germline gives CDR1 SQVTM, CDR2 ANQGSEA. The CDR3 runs to 12 residues. The entire variable domain, with the rest obtained from reference TRBV29-1 and TRBJ1-2, is as follows: SAVISQKPSRDICQRGTSLTIQCQVDSQVTMMFWYRQQPGQSLTLIATANQGSEATYESGFVIDKFPISRPNLTFSTLTVSNMSPEDSSIYLCSAGREGYGYTFGSGTRLTVV.

This chain links TRBV2 with TRBJ2-7; D remains unclear. Trimming took 5 bases from V and 5 from J, leaving 10 bases between them. Per the germline V gene, CDR1 is SNHLY and CDR2 is FYNNEI. The CDR3 sequence is 12 residues long. CDR3 region: CASSSASDEQYF. The CDR3 DNA is TGTGCCAGCAGTTCCGCTTCAGACGAGCAGTACTTC.

In this sample, this clonotype turned up many times. The chain uses TRBV29-1 and TRBJ2-7; either TRBD1 or TRBD2 may supply D (5 bases each). The CDR3 runs 15 residues. CDR1 is SQVTM and CDR2 is ANQGSEA in the germline V gene. V was cut by 3 bases and J by 0 bases, with 15 bases left in between. CDR3 protein: CSVDGPGPLSYEQYF. In DNA, the CDR3 is TGCAGCGTTGATGGTCCGGGACCACTCTCCTACGAGCAGTACTTC.

This clonotype was seen a single time. J is TRBJ2-5 and V is TRBV7-7; D unclear. Trimming cost V 5 bases and J 11 bases, with 18 bases left between them. CDR1 and CDR2 from the germline V gene are SSHAT and FNYEAQ (reference sequence). This CDR3 comprises 13 residues. CDR3 sequence reads: CASSTPGLNEQYF. DNA for the CDR3: TGTGCCAGCAGCACCCCCGGGTTGAATGAGCAGTACTTC.

A few counts support this clonotype. J is TRBJ2-3 and V is TRBV20-1; D is unresolved. The V gene's germline CDR1 is DFQATT and CDR2 SNEGSKA (reference sequence). The CDR3 is made up of 15 amino acids. V dropped 3 bases and J dropped 4 bases, with 17 bases sitting between them. CDR3 residues: CSARAARNPADTQYF. Here the CDR3 DNA reads TGCAGTGCTAGGGCCGCCCGGAATCCTGCAGATACGCAGTATTTT.